The source of this T cell receptor beta chain is a study of regulatory T cells in long-lasting Graves disease. Broader study findings: The study found lower TCR diversity in persistent Graves' patients than in newly diagnosed ones.

Time point indicated: newly diagnosed GD, antithyroid drugs for less than 3 months. RNA extracted from PBMCs served as the sequencing template. At least ten counts were recorded for this clonotype. Its antigen is unidentified. Construction of the TCR beta libraries employed iRepertoire HTBI primers in conjunction with Arm-PCR of CDR3 regions. TCRdb reprocessed the multiplex PCR reads with MiXCR, giving one entry per CDR3 protein. The sample includes fewer than 550,000 distinct CDR3 sequences, about 16% seen only once; the top ten take about 25%. This sample also appeared in a second study, on T cells in Graves' hyperthyroidism and ophthalmopathy. That publication notes: Patients with uncontrolled infections, other autoimmune diseases, pregnancy or lactation were excluded. Expanded thyroid clonotypes (above 0.001) were mostly also found in blood.

The sequencing here drew on peripheral blood mononuclear cells (PBMCs), taken at new diagnosis, from a patient treated with antithyroid drugs. This clonotype originated in a woman aged 35-65 years with Graves disease.

This chain's CDR3 is CASNLAGGPYEQYF. CDR3 nucleotides: TGTGCCAGCAACCTAGCGGGGGGGCCCTACGAGCAGTACTTC. The chain joins TRBV7-2 to TRBJ2-7, with 12 bases that match TRBD2. The CDR3 totals 14 residues. Trimming cost V 7 bases and J 2 bases; bases outside gene matches: 3. Germline CDR1 and CDR2: SGHTA and FQGNSA.